This T cell receptor beta chain was retrieved from a study of memory CD4+ T cells and cytomegalovirus serostatus (dated by TCRdb to the late 2010s). Background for the entire study: A total of about 33 healthy Belgian adults, of whom 9 were CMV seropositive and approximately 24 were CMV seronegative, were included in the cohort. To replicate a published TCR-based CMV serostatus classifier, the researchers sequenced the CD4+ memory TCRbeta repertoires of a Belgian cohort whose cytomegalovirus serostatus was known.

Points on this clone: The antigen it recognizes is unknown. Base qualities were left out, and no much larger clone turns up one base away.

The Quick-DNA Microprep Kit was used to extract genomic DNA from the sorted cells. Amplification of TCRbeta DNA was done with the immunoSEQ hsTCRbeta kit, following the protocol from the manufacturer. TCRbeta libraries were sequenced on an Illumina MiSeq instrument. In the source study's methods: Following removal of out-of-frame sequences, around 2.4 million distinct TCRbeta sequences were retained, with an average of about 61,000 per individual. Each individual was scored using the number of 150 to 200 previously reported CMV-associated TCRbeta sequences that the individual carried and the total number of productive distinct TCRbeta sequences. A beta-binomial model was reimplemented in Python, and scikit-learn random forests with default parameters were trained on US cohort data. Classifier performance on the Belgian cohort was summarized as median AUC with percentile confidence intervals over 10,000 bootstrap iterations. As stored in TCRdb, this immuneACCESS dataset retains in-frame rearrangements with V and J assigned. A fraction of the clones does not appear; measured against another copy, unresolved V genes explain less than half of the discrepancy, and the remainder lacks a known reason. D and trimming come from the DNA, and the V and J calls and clone size come from that table. This sample has 25,000 or so clones in its table, and about 70% of those were observed once. The top ten clonotypes cover around 1% of the sample.

A FACSAria II was used to sort memory CD4+ T cells, defined as single viable CD3+CD4+CD8-CD45RO+ cells. CMV serostatus was assessed using a Roche Elecsys assay, by which serum IgG against CMV pp150, pp28, p38 and p52 was detected. Following thawing, total CD4+ T cells were enriched through positive selection using CD4 magnetic microbeads. The samples came from a different study that was designed specifically to examine the CD4+ T cell memory repertoire. Peripheral blood mononuclear cells were isolated and cryopreserved according to standard operating procedures, and serum was kept at -80 degrees C. CD3-PerCP (BW264/56), CD4-APC (RPA-T4), CD45RO-PE (UCHT1) and CD8-Pacific Orange (3B5) antibodies were used for staining, and non-viable cells were excluded with Sytox blue. On the study overall, not on this receptor specifically: Unlike the original study, which covered naive and memory CD4+ and CD8+ populations, the Belgian study sequenced only CD4+CD45RO+ memory cells. The results were interpreted as suggesting that the CMV-associated TCR signature is mostly present in the CD4+ memory repertoire. CMV serostatus prediction reached a median bootstrapped AUC of 0.95 with the original framework and approximately 0.92 with a US-trained random forest. On the Belgian cohort, the classifier based on the original framework reached a median bootstrapped AUC of roughly 0.96, with a 95% CI of 0.76-1.00. Among the roughly 160 previously reported CMV-associated TCRbeta sequences, some 70 showed up in the CD4+ memory repertoires, with each one found in between one and five individuals.

The receptor was derived from an adult in good health and CMV-seronegative. The sequenced sample consisted of memory CD4+ T cells from blood.

The nucleotide sequence is TGTGCCAGCAGTTTAAGACTAGGCAGAAACAATGAGCAGTTCTTC. Its protein is CASSLRLGRNNEQFF. The chain employs TRBV27 and TRBJ2-1; TRBD2 might be the D gene, on 6 matching bases. At the junction V is shortened by 2 bases and J by 5 bases, with 13 bases in between. From the germline V gene (reference sequence), CDR1 is MNHEY and CDR2 is SMNVEV. There are 15 amino acids in the CDR3, from cysteine to phenylalanine inclusive. Just CDR3 DNA is preserved here, 45 bases in frame from base 1.